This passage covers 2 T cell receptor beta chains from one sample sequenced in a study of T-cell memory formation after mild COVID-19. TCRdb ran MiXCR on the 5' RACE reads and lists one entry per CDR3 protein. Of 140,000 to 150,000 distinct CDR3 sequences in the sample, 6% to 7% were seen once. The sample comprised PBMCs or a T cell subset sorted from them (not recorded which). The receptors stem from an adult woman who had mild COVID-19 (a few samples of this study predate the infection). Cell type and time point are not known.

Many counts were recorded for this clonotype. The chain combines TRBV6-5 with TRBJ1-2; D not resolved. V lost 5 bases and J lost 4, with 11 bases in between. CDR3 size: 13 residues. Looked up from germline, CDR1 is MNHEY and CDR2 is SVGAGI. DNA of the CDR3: TGTGCCAGCAGTGCCCCCGGGAGCTATGGCTACACCTTC. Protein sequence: CASSAPGSYGYTF.

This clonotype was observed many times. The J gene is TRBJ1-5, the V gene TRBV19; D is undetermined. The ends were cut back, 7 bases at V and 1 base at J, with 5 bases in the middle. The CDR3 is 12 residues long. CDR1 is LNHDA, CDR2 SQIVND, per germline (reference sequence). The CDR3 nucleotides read TGTGCCAGTACTCACAGCAATCAGCCCCAGCATTTT. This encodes CASTHSNQPQHF.